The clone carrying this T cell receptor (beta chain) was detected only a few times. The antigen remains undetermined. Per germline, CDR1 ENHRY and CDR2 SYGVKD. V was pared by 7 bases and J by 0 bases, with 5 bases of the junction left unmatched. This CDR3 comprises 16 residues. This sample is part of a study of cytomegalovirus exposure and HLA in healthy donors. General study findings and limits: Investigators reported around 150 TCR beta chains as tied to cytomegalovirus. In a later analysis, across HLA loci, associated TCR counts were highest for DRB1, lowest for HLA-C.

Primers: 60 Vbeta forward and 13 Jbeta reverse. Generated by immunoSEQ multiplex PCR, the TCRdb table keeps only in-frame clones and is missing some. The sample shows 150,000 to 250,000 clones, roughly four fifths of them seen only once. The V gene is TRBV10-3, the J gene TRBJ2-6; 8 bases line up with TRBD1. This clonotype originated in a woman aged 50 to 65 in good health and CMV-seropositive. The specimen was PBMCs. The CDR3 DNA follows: TGTGCCATCAAGGACAGGGAAAACTCTGGGGCCAACGTCCTGACTTTC. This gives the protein CAIKDRENSGANVLTF.